The 32 T cell receptor beta chains given below trace back to one sample, sequenced in a study of response to subunit inactivated influenza vaccine. MiXCR was run by TCRdb on the RT-PCR reads, yielding one entry per CDR3 protein. The table lists approximately 500,000 distinct CDR3 sequences, 10% to 15% of them singletons. Sample: PBMCs from blood, taken roughly 47 days after vaccination. These receptors all stem from a man over 45 who received an inactivated influenza vaccine.

In regard to this clonotype: A read error is possible here, since a much larger clone lies one base away. V and J are TRBV6-2 or TRBV6-3 and TRBJ2-7; 7 nucleotides match TRBD1. The germline V gene encodes CDR1 MNHEY and CDR2 SVGEGT. This CDR3 contains 13 residues. With V trimmed by 6 bases and J by 3 bases, 5 bases remained unmatched. Here the CDR3 reads CASSRGQSYEQYF. The CDR3 nucleotides read TGTGCCAGCAGCCGGGGACAGAGCTACGAGCAGTACTTC.

V gene TRBV7-2 combines with J gene TRBJ1-2; D is unresolved. CDR1 and CDR2 from the germline V gene are SGHTA and FQGNSA. Trimming cost V 5 bases and J 8 bases, with 15 bases left between them. This CDR3 has 13 residues. The CDR3 reads CASSTSGEGGYTF. CDR3 coding DNA: TGTGCCAGCAGCACCTCTGGGGAAGGAGGCTACACCTTC.

This chain joins TRBV6-2 or TRBV6-3 and TRBJ1-5; 7 bases are a match to TRBD1. The CDR3 contains 19 residues. With V trimmed by 5 bases and J by 0 bases, 16 bases remained unmatched. The germline CDR1 and CDR2 sequences are MNHEY and SVGEGT. The CDR3 protein is CASSPHPFRDSYSNQPQHF. The CDR3 DNA reads TGTGCCAGCAGTCCCCACCCTTTCCGGGACAGCTATAGCAATCAGCCCCAGCATTTT.

This clonotype appeared a few times. The junction and the germline gene differ at one end; a read error may be behind it. The J gene is TRBJ1-2, the V gene TRBV12-3 or TRBV12-4, with D maybe TRBD1 (6 bases). The CDR3 runs 13 residues. Here the CDR3 reads CASTLGGLYGYTF. The CDR3 DNA reads as TGTGCCAGCACTTTAGGGGGACTCTATGGCTACACCTTC.

This chain uses TRBV4-1 with TRBJ1-1; TRBD1 might be the D (5 bases). Germline CDR1 reads MGHRA; CDR2 reads YSYEKL. V lost 1 base to trimming and J lost 6 bases, with 15 bases between them. CDR3 length equals 15 residues. The CDR3 nucleotides are TGCGCCAGCAGCCAAGGCCGTCCAGGGTTGGCTGAAGCTTTCTTT. Translation: CASSQGRPGLAEAFF.

This sequence joins TRBV9 and TRBJ2-6; D gene uncertain. Germline lookup yields CDR1 SGDLS and CDR2 YYNGEE. V lost 3 bases, J lost 0 bases, and 7 bases lay in between. The CDR3 is 15 residues long. Written as DNA, the CDR3 is TGTGCCAGCAGCGGACTTTCCTCTGGGGCCAACGTCCTGACTTTC. As protein: CASSGLSSGANVLTF.

Turning to this clonotype: A read error may account for a junction end that differs from germline. The chain has TRBV7-2 and TRBJ2-2; 7 bases line up with TRBD1. The CDR3 loop spans 16 amino acids. The V gene's germline CDR1 is SGHTA and CDR2 FQGNSA. The CDR3: CDSSPRQGRSTGELFF. In nucleotides, the CDR3 is TGTGACAGCAGCCCCCGACAGGGACGGAGCACCGGGGAGCTGTTTTTT. Variable domain in full (rest from reference TRBV7-2 and TRBJ2-2): GAGVSQSPSNKVTEKGKDVELRCDPISGHTALYWYRQSLGQGLEFLIYFQGNSAPDKSGLPSDRFSAERTGGSVSTLTIQRTQQEDSAVYLCDSSPRQGRSTGELFFGEGSRLTVL.

This clonotype showed up just a few times. CDR3 loop: CASSRGTDNNSPLHF. In DNA form, the CDR3 reads TGCGCCAGCAGCCGGGGGACAGACAATAATTCACCCCTCCACTTT. V gene TRBV5-1 combines with J gene TRBJ1-6, with 7 bases aligning to TRBD1. Unmatched junction bases numbered 6, after V lost 4 bases and J lost 5 bases. The V gene's germline CDR1 is SGHRS and CDR2 YFSETQ. The CDR3 has 15 residues.

This clonotype appeared a few times. The chain combines TRBV11-2 with TRBJ2-3; D remains unclear. The germline V gene encodes CDR1 SGHAT and CDR2 FQNNGV. Trimming left V 1 base short and J 2 bases short, with 13 bases between. The CDR3 spans 16 residues. CDR3 in amino acids: CASSLGASLHTDTQYF. CDR3 coding DNA: TGTGCCAGCAGCTTAGGTGCCAGCCTTCACACAGATACGCAGTATTTT.

This clonotype has a handful of counts. The chain carries TRBV4-2 and TRBJ1-3; 8 bases map to TRBD1. The junction had 6 bases not matched to a gene; V was cut back by 5 bases and J by 0 bases. This CDR3 spans 16 amino acids. Germline lookup yields CDR1 LGHNA and CDR2 YNFKEQ. The CDR3 here is CASSARQGSSGNTIYF. The CDR3 DNA follows: TGTGCCAGCAGCGCAAGACAGGGGAGCTCTGGAAACACCATATATTTT.

This clonotype turned up a few times. V and J are TRBV29-1 and TRBJ1-5; TRBD1 might be the D (6 bases). Germline assignment: CDR1 SQVTM and CDR2 ANQGSEA. The ends were cut back, 5 bases at V and 7 bases at J, with 21 bases in the middle. The length of the CDR3 is 15 residues. CDR3 loop: CSVPPPAGGEQPQHF. The CDR3 DNA reads TGCAGCGTTCCCCCCCCGGCGGGGGGCGAACAGCCCCAGCATTTT.

The chain joins TRBV6-5 to TRBJ2-1, with D possibly TRBD2 on 6 matching bases. The ends were cut back, 6 bases at V and 9 bases at J, with 12 bases in the middle. Looked up from germline, CDR1 is MNHEY and CDR2 is SVGAGI. The CDR3 has 12 residues. In DNA, the CDR3 is TGTGCCAGCAGGGACGGGGGAGGTGAGCAGTTCTTC. Protein sequence: CASRDGGGEQFF.

This clonotype was recorded many times. The V call is TRBV5-5, the J call TRBJ1-2; TRBD1 agrees at 10 bases. Trimming removed 4 bases from V and 10 bases from J; junction bases left unmatched: 4. The CDR3 has 12 amino acids. From germline, CDR1 is SGHKS and CDR2 YYEKEE (reference sequence). In nucleotides, the CDR3 is TGTGCCAGCAGCGTGGGACAGGGGAACTACACCTTC. Translation: CASSVGQGNYTF.

The table lists this clonotype with many counts. The chain joins TRBV6-5 to TRBJ1-1, with D hard to call. The germline gives CDR1 MNHEY, CDR2 SVGAGI. The length of the CDR3 is 16 residues. V was pared by 3 bases and J by 5 bases, with 19 bases between. CDR3 region: CASSYIPAAGFTEAFF. CDR3 nucleotides: TGTGCCAGCAGTTATATCCCCGCTGCCGGTTTTACTGAAGCTTTCTTT.

This clonotype appeared a few times. This chain links TRBV2 with TRBJ1-1; D possibly corresponds to TRBD1 (5 bases). The germline V and J ends were trimmed by 1 base and 3 bases, with 6 bases remaining between them. CDR3 length: 13 amino acids. Germline CDR1 is SNHLY and CDR2 is FYNNEI. Here the CDR3 reads CASSEGGDTEAFF. As DNA, the CDR3 is TGTGCCAGCAGTGAAGGGGGGGACACTGAAGCTTTCTTT.

This clonotype was seen a handful of times. The V call is TRBV5-1, the J call TRBJ2-5, with 12 nucleotides matching TRBD1. J gave up 5 bases and V 4 bases, and 6 bases lay outside the gene matches. This CDR3 comprises 15 residues. Germline V gene sequence: CDR1 SGHRS, CDR2 YFSETQ. Written as DNA, the CDR3 is TGCGCCAGCAGCCCGGGGACAGGGGGCCCGGAGACCCAGTACTTC. It specifies CASSPGTGGPETQYF.

This clonotype has a count of ten or more. The genes are TRBV20-1 and TRBJ1-1; D perhaps matches TRBD1 (6 bases). The CDR3 runs to 12 residues. The germline V gene has CDR1 DFQATT and CDR2 SNEGSKA (reference sequence). V lost 3 bases to trimming and J lost 9 bases, with 14 bases between them. The CDR3 spells CSARDRTDQAFF. The DNA for the CDR3 is TGCAGTGCTAGGGACCGGACAGACCAAGCTTTCTTT.

Only a few counts were recorded for this clonotype. One end of the junction fails to match germline, which may point to a read error. The chain links TRBV3-1 to TRBJ2-1; 12 nucleotides match TRBD2. This CDR3 spans 18 amino acids. Looked up from germline, CDR1 is LGHDT and CDR2 is YNNKEL (reference sequence). The CDR3 DNA is TGTGCTAGCAGCCAAGTTATAGGAGGACTAGCGGGGACAAATGAGCAGTTCTTC. Translation gives CASSQVIGGLAGTNEQFF.

The chain uses TRBV5-1 and TRBJ2-3, with D unresolved. V was clipped by 4 bases and J by 7 bases, with 16 bases between them. CDR1 and CDR2 from the germline V gene are SGHRS and YFSETQ. CDR3 length equals 14 residues. CDR3 protein: CASSMDASSYTQYF. CDR3 bases: TGCGCCAGCAGCATGGACGCGTCCTCCTATACGCAGTATTTT.

The chain uses TRBV6-2 or TRBV6-3 and TRBJ2-7; D might be TRBD2 (6 bases). The CDR3 sequence is 14 residues long. The ends were cut back, 0 bases at V and 2 bases at J, with 8 bases in the middle. The germline CDR1 and CDR2 sequences are MNHEY and SVGEGT. CDR3 bases: TGTGCCAGCAGTTACTCTCGCGGGACCTACGAGCAGTACTTC. This gives the protein CASSYSRGTYEQYF.

This chain uses TRBV5-6 with TRBJ2-6; D is unresolved. CDR1 SGHDT and CDR2 YYEEEE come from the germline V gene. The CDR3 has 18 residues. With 0 bases removed from V and 0 bases from J, the gap between germline ends came to 13 bases. CDR3 region: CASSLEGSRRSGANVLTF. CDR3 DNA sequence: TGTGCCAGCAGCTTGGAGGGTAGCCGCCGCTCTGGGGCCAACGTCCTGACTTTC.

The V and J genes are TRBV5-5 and TRBJ1-5, with D perhaps matching TRBD1 (5 bases). The germline CDR1 and CDR2 sequences are SGHKS and YYEKEE (reference sequence). CDR3 length: 13 residues. The V end lost 3 bases, the J end lost 4 bases, and 8 bases lay between the germline ends. The DNA for the CDR3 is TGTGCCAGCAGCTGGGACGCAAATCAGCCCCAGCATTTT. It specifies CASSWDANQPQHF.

The chain recombines TRBV20-1 with TRBJ2-1, with unresolved D. Trimming stripped 4 bases from V and 4 bases from J, with 17 bases between. The CDR3 length is 15 residues. CDR1 DFQATT and CDR2 SNEGSKA come from the germline V gene (reference sequence). Here the CDR3 reads CSAIAPRANYNEQFF. DNA for the CDR3: TGCAGTGCTATCGCACCCCGGGCCAATTACAATGAGCAGTTCTTC.

This clonotype occurred a few times. The rearrangement joins TRBV10-3 to TRBJ1-1, with D maybe TRBD1 (5 bases). Deletions cut 6 bases from V and 4 bases from J, with 9 bases between. This CDR3 contains 12 residues. Germline CDR1 and CDR2: ENHRY and SYGVKD. This chain's CDR3 is CAIRGLLTEAFF. In DNA form, the CDR3 reads TGTGCCATCAGGGGACTGCTCACTGAAGCTTTCTTT.

This clonotype was observed a handful of times. The chain recombines TRBV4-1 with TRBJ1-6; D call uncertain. V was pared by 8 bases and J by 9 bases, with 17 bases between. The CDR3 has 14 residues. Germline lookup yields CDR1 MGHRA and CDR2 YSYEKL. The CDR3 sequence: CASGDLLRPSPLHF. In DNA form, the CDR3 reads TGCGCCAGCGGCGACCTTCTACGGCCTTCACCCCTCCACTTT.

Concerning this clonotype: Compared with germline, one end of the junction differs, possibly owing to a read error. The chain uses TRBV3-1 and TRBJ2-6; D might be TRBD2 (6 bases). Per the germline V gene, CDR1 is LGHDT and CDR2 is YNNKEL (reference sequence). The CDR3 has 18 amino acids. CDR3: CACSSGFALGGGANVLTF. CDR3 in DNA: TGTGCCTGCAGCTCTGGCTTTGCTTTGGGAGGTGGGGCCAACGTCCTGACTTTC.

This clonotype appeared a few times. This chain uses TRBV2 with TRBJ2-3; TRBD2 matches 13 bases. This CDR3 spans 18 amino acids. Trimming took 8 bases from V and 3 from J; bases not matched to a gene: 14. Germline CDR1 is SNHLY and CDR2 is FYNNEI. This CDR3 is CASPKTGLAGVRTDTQYF. Here the CDR3 DNA reads TGTGCCAGCCCCAAGACAGGACTAGCGGGGGTTCGTACAGATACGCAGTATTTT.

V gene TRBV5-1 combines with J gene TRBJ2-1; 7 bases line up with TRBD1. The J segment lost 0 bases and the V segment lost 3 bases, leaving 6 bases of the junction unmatched. This CDR3 contains 16 residues. CDR1 and CDR2 from the germline V gene are SGHRS and YFSETQ. CDR3 sequence: CASSSTGESSYNEQFF. DNA for the CDR3: TGCGCCAGCAGCTCCACAGGGGAGAGCTCCTACAATGAGCAGTTCTTC.

The chain recombines TRBV7-2 with TRBJ1-2, with a tentative D call TRBD1 (6 bases). V lost 5 bases, J lost 4 bases, and 23 bases lay in between. The germline gives CDR1 SGHTA, CDR2 FQGNSA. CDR3 length: 17 residues. The CDR3 bases are TGTGCCAGCAGCCCACCGGGGGCAGGGGCGAGAATCTATGGCTACACCTTC. It codes for CASSPPGAGARIYGYTF.

The table lists this clonotype with a few counts. The V gene is TRBV7-2, the J gene TRBJ1-1, with 8 bases lining up with TRBD1. CDR1 and CDR2 (germline): SGHTA, FQGNSA. V gave up 1 base and J gave up 5 bases; unmatched junction bases: 6. This CDR3 spans 15 amino acids. For the CDR3, the DNA is TGTGCCAGCAGCTTAGTATCAGGGGGCGGTACTGAAGCTTTCTTT. It encodes CASSLVSGGGTEAFF.

This chain joins TRBV5-5 and TRBJ2-7, with 7 bases identical to TRBD1. The CDR3 is 13 residues long. CDR1 and CDR2 (germline): SGHKS, YYEKEE (reference sequence). The J segment lost 4 bases and the V segment lost 5 bases, leaving 6 bases of the junction unmatched. CDR3 residues: CASRGQSTYEQYF. CDR3 sequence (DNA): TGTGCCAGCAGGGGACAGTCCACATACGAGCAGTACTTC.

This chain links TRBV6-2 or TRBV6-3 with TRBJ1-5, with 9 bases lining up with TRBD1. There are 16 residues in the CDR3. Germline V gene lookup returns CDR1 MNHEY and CDR2 SVGEGT. Trimming removed 5 bases from V and 0 bases from J; junction bases left unmatched: 5. The CDR3 sequence is CASSGQGRDSNQPQHF. The DNA for the CDR3 is TGTGCCAGCAGTGGACAGGGGCGAGATAGCAATCAGCCCCAGCATTTT.